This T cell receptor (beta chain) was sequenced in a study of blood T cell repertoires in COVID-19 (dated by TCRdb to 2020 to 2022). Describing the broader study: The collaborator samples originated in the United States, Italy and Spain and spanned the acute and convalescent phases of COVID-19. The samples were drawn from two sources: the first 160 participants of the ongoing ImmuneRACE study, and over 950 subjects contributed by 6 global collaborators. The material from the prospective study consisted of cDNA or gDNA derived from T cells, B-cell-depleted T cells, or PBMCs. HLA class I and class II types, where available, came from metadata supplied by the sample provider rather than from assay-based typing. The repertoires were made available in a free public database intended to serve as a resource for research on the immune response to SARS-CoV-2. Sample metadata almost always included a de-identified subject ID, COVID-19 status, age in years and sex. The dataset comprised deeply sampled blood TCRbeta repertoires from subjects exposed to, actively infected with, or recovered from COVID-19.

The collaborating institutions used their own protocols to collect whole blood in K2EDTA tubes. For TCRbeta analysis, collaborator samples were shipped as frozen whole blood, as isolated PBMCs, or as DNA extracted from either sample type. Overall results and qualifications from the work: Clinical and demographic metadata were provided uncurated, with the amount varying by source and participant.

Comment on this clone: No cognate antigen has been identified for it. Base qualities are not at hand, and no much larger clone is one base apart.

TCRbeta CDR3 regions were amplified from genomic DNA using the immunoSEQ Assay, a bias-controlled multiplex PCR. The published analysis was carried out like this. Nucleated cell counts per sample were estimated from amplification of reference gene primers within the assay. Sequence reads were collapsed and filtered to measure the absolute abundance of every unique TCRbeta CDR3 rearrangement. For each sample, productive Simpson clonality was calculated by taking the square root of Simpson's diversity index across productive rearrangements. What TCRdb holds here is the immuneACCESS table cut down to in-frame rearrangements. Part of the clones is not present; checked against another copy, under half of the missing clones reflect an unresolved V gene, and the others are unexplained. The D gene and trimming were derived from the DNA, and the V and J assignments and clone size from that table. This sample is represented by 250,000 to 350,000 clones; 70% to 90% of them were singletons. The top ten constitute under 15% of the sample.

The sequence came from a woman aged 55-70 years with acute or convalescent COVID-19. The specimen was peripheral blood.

The CDR3 protein sequence reads: CASSIAGGNYGYTF. The nucleotide sequence reads as follows: TGTGCCAGCTCGATAGCGGGAGGGAACTATGGCTACACCTTC. The V and J genes are TRBV6-6 and TRBJ1-2; no D gene call is confident. The germline ends are 15 bases apart after V is trimmed by 8 bases and J by 2 bases. CDR1 and CDR2, per the germline V gene (reference sequence), are MNHNY and SVGAGI. The CDR3 has 14 amino acids, counting the end cysteine and phenylalanine. Solely the CDR3 DNA is kept, with 42 bases framed from the first base.